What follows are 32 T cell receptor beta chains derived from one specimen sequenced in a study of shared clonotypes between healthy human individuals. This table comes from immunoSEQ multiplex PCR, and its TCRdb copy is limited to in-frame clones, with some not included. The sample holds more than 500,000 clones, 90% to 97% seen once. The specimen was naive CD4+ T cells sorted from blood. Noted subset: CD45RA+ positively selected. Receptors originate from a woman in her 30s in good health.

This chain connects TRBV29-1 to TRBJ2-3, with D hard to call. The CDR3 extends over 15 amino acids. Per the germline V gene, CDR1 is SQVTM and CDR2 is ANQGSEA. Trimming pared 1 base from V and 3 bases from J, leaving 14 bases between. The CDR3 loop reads CSVEGASVGTDTQYF. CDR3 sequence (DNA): TGCAGCGTTGAAGGGGCCAGCGTTGGGACAGATACGCAGTATTTT.

This CDR3 reads CASSLAGGGLSTEAFF. The DNA of the CDR3 is TGTGCCAGCAGCTTAGCGGGAGGGGGGTTAAGCACTGAAGCTTTCTTT. The V gene is TRBV7-2, the J gene TRBJ1-1, with D possibly being TRBD1 (6 bases). This CDR3 spans 16 amino acids. Germline V CDR1 and CDR2: SGHTA, FQGNSA. Trimming cost V 0 bases and J 4 bases, with 15 bases left between them.

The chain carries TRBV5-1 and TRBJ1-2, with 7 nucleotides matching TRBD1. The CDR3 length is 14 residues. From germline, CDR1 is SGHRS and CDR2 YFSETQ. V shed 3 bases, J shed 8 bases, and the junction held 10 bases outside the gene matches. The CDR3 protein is CASSSQGGGSGYTF. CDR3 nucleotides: TGCGCCAGCAGCTCCCAGGGGGGGGGCAGCGGCTACACCTTC.

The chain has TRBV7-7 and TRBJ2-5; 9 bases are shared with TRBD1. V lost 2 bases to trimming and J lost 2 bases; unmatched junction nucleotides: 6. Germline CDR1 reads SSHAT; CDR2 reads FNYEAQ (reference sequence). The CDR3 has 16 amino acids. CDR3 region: CASSLIQGAGQETQYF. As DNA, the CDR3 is TGTGCCAGCAGCTTAATACAGGGGGCTGGGCAAGAGACCCAGTACTTC.

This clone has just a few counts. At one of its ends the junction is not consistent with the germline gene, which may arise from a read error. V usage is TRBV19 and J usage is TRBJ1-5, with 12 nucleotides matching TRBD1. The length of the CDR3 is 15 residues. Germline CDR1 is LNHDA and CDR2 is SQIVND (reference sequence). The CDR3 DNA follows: TGTGCCAGTAGTATTGGGACAGGGGGCAAGCAGCCCCAGCATTTT. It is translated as CASSIGTGGKQPQHF.

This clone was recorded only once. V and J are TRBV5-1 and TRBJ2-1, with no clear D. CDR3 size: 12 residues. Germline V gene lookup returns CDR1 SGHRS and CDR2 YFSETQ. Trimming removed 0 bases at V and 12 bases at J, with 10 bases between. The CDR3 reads CASSLASAAQFF. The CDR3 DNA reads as TGCGCCAGCAGCTTGGCCAGTGCTGCGCAGTTCTTC.

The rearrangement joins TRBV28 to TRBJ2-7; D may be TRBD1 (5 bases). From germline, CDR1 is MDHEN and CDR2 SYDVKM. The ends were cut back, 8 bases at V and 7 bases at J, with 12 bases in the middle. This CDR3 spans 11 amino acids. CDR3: CASGPKGEQYF. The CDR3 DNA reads TGTGCCAGCGGGCCGAAGGGGGAGCAGTACTTC.

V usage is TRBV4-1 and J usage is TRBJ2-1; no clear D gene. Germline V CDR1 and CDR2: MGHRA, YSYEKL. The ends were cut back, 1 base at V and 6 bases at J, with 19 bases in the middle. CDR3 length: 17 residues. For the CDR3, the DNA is TGCGCCAGCAGCCAAGCTGCCACGGGTTCCGTTCGCAATGAGCAGTTCTTC. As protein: CASSQAATGSVRNEQFF.

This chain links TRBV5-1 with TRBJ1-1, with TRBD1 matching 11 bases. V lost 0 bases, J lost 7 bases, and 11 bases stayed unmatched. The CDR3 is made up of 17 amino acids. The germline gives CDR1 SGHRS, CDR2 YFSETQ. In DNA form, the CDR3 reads TGCGCCAGCAGCTTGGGGACAGGGGGCGACCTCGACCTTGAAGCTTTCTTT. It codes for CASSLGTGGDLDLEAFF.

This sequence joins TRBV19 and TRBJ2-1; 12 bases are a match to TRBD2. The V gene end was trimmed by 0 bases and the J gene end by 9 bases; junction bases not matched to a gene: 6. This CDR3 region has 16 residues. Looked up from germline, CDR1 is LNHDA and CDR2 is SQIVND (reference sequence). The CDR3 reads CASSIEATSGSREQFF. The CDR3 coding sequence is TGTGCCAGTAGTATAGAGGCGACTAGCGGGAGTCGTGAGCAGTTCTTC.

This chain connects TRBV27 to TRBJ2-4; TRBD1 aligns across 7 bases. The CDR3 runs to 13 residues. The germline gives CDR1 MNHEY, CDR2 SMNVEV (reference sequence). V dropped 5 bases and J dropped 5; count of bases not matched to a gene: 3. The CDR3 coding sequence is TGTGCCAGCAGTCGACAGGGAGAAAACATTCAGTACTTC. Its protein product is CASSRQGENIQYF.

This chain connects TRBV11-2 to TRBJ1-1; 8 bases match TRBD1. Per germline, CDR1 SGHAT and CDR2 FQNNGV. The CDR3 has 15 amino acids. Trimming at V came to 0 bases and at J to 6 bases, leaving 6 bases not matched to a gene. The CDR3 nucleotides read TGTGCCAGCAGCTTAGAATTGGACAGGGTCCCTGAAGCTTTCTTT. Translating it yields CASSLELDRVPEAFF.

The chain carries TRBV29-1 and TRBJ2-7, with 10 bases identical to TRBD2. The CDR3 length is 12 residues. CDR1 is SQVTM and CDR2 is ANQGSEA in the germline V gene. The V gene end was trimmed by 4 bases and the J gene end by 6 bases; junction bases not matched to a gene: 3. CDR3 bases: TGCAGCGTTGCAGCGGGAGGGGCCGAGCAGTACTTC. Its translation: CSVAAGGAEQYF.

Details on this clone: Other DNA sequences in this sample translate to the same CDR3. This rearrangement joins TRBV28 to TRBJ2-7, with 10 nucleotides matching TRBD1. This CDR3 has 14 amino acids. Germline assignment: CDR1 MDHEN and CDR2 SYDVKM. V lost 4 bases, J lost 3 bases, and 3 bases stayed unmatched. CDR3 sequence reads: CASSSGQGFYEQYF. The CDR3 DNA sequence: TGTGCCAGCAGTTCGGGACAGGGGTTCTACGAGCAGTACTTC.

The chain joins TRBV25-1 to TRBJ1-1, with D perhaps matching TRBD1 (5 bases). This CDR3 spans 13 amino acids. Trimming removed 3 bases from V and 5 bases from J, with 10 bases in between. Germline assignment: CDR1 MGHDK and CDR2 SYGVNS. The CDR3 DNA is TGTGCCAGCAGTGAGGGGACTGAAACTGAAGCTTTCTTT. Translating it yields CASSEGTETEAFF.

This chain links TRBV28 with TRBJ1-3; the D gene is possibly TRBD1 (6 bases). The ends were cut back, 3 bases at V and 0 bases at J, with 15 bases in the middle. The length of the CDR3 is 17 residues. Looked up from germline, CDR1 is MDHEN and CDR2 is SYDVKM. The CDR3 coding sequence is TGTGCCAGCAGTTTCCCGACAGGTCGGGCCTCTGGAAACACCATATATTTT. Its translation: CASSFPTGRASGNTIYF.

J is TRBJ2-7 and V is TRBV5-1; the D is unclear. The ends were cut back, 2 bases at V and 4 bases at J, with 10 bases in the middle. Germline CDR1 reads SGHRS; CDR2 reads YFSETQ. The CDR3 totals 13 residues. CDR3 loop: CASSFDNHYEQYF. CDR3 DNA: TGCGCCAGCAGCTTTGATAACCATTACGAGCAGTACTTC.

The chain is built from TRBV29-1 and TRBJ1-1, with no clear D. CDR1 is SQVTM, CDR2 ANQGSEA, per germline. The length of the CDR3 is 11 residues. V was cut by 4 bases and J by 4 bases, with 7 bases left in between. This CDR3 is CSVVGVTEAFF. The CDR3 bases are TGCAGCGTTGTAGGTGTCACTGAAGCTTTCTTT. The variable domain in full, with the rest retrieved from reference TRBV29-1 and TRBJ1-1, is SAVISQKPSRDICQRGTSLTIQCQVDSQVTMMFWYRQQPGQSLTLIATANQGSEATYESGFVIDKFPISRPNLTFSTLTVSNMSPEDSSIYLCSVVGVTEAFFGQGTRLTVV.

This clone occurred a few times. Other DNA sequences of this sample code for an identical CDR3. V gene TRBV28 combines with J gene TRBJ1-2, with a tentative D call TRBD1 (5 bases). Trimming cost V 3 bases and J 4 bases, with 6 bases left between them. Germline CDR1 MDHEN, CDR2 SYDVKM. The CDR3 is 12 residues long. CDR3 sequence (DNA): TGTGCCAGCAGTTTGGGACCCTATGGCTACACCTTC. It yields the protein CASSLGPYGYTF.

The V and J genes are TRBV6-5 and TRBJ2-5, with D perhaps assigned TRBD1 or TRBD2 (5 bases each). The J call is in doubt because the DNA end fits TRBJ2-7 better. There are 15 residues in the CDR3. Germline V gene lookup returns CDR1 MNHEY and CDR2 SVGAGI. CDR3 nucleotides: TGTGCCAGCAGTTACTCGAGGGGCCGGAGCTACGAGCAGTACTTC. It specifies CASSYSRGRSYEQYF.

This chain's CDR3 is CASSQDRGSVNEQFF. The CDR3 nucleotides are TGTGCCAGCAGCCAAGATCGAGGGAGTGTTAATGAGCAGTTCTTC. V is TRBV4-2 and J is TRBJ2-1; D might be TRBD2 (5 bases). V shed 0 bases and J shed 7 bases, with 13 bases lying between them. Germline V gene lookup returns CDR1 LGHNA and CDR2 YNFKEQ. This CDR3 spans 15 amino acids.

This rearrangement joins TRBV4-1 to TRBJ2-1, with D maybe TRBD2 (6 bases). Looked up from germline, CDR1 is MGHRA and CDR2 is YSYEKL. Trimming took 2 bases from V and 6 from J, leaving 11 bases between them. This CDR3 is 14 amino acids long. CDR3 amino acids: CASSQPTRRNEQFF. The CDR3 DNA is TGCGCCAGCAGCCAACCGACTAGGCGCAATGAGCAGTTCTTC.

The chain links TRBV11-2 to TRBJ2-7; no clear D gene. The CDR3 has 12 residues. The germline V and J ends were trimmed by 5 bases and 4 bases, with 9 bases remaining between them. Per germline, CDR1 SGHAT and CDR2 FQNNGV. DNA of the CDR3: TGTGCCAGCAGCATCAACGGGTACGAGCAGTACTTC. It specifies CASSINGYEQYF.

The CDR3 sequence: CASREAGIVRYTF. CDR3 DNA sequence: TGTGCCAGTAGGGAAGCAGGGATTGTGCGCTACACCTTC. J is TRBJ1-2 and V is TRBV19; the D gene is possibly TRBD1 (5 bases). The V end was cut by 6 bases, the J end by 9 bases, with 17 bases between. Germline CDR1 is LNHDA and CDR2 is SQIVND (reference sequence). CDR3 length equals 13 residues. The full variable domain, its missing parts supplied by reference TRBV19 and TRBJ1-2, is DGGITQSPKYLFRKEGQNVTLSCEQNLNHDAMYWYRQDPGQGLRLIYYSQIVNDFQKGDIAEGYSVSREKKESFPLTVTSAQKNPTAFYLCASREAGIVRYTFGSGTRLTVV.

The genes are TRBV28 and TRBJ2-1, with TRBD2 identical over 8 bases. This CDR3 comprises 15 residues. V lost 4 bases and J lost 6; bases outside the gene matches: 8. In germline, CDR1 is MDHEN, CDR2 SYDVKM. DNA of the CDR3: TGTGCCAGCAGTTCAGCGGGAGCCGCCTCCAATGAGCAGTTCTTC. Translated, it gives CASSSAGAASNEQFF.

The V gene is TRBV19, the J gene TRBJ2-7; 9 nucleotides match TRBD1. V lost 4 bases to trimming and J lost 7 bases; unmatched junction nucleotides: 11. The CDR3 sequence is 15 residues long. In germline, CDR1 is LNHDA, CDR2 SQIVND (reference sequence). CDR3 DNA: TGTGCCAGTAGTAATACCGGGACAGGGTTTGGGGAGCAGTACTTC. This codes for CASSNTGTGFGEQYF.

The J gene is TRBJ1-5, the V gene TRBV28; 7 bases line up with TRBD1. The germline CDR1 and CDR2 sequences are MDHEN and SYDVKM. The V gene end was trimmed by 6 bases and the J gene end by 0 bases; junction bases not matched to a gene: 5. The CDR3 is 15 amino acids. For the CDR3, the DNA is TGTGCCAGCAGAGCGACAGGGAGTAGCAATCAGCCCCAGCATTTT. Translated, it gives CASRATGSSNQPQHF.

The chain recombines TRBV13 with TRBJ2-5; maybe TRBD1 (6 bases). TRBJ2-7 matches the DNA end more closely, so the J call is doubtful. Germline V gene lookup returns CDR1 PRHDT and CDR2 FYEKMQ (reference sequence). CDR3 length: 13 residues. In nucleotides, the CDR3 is TGTGCCAGCAGCTTAGAGGGGGTATACGAGCAGTACTTC. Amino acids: CASSLEGVYEQYF.

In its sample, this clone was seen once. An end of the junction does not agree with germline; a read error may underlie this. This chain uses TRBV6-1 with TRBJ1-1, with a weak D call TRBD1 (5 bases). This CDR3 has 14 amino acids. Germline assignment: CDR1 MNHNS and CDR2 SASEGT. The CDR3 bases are TGTGCCAGCAGCGAAGTTCACGAAGGGACCGAAGCTTTCTTT. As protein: CASSEVHEGTEAFF.

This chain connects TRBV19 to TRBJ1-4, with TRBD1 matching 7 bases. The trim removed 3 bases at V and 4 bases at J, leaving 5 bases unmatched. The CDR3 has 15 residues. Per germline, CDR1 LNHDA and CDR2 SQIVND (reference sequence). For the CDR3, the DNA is TGTGCCAGTAGTATCTCGGGACAGTATAATGAAAAACTGTTTTTT. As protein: CASSISGQYNEKLFF.

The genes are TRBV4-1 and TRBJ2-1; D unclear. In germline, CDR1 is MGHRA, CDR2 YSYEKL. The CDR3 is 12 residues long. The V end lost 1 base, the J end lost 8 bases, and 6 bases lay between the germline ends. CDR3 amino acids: CASSQGVDEQFF. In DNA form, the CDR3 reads TGCGCCAGCAGCCAAGGGGTGGATGAGCAGTTCTTC.

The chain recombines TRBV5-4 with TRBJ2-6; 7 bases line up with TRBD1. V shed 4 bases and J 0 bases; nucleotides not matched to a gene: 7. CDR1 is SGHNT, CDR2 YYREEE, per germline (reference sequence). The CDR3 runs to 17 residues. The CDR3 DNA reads TGTGCCAGCAGCCCCGGACAGGTTTCCTCTGGGGCCAACGTCCTGACTTTC. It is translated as CASSPGQVSSGANVLTF.